The 8 T cell receptor beta chains in this list originate from one sample, sequenced in a study of Ad26.COV2.S vaccination and SARS-CoV-2 variants. Regarding treatment: around 19 received Ad26.COV2.S at low or high dose, single or two shots; roughly five received placebo; per-sample allocation not given. Vaccine and placebo recipients were sampled on day 63 after the first injection. Profiled with immunoSEQ multiplex PCR; TCRdb holds only in-frame clones, not every one. This table has fewer than 400,000 clones, roughly 80% appearing once. This specimen consisted of peripheral blood, obtained in a trial of Ad26.COV2.S vaccine versus placebo. These receptor sequences come from a person between 18 and 60 years old who received the Ad26.COV2.S COVID-19 vaccine or a placebo.

The gene calls are TRBV4-1 and TRBJ1-1; maybe TRBD1 (6 bases). Germline values: CDR1 MGHRA, CDR2 YSYEKL. This CDR3 spans 15 amino acids. V dropped 5 bases and J dropped 4 bases, with 17 bases sitting between them. CDR3 DNA: TGCGCCAGCAGCGAAACGGGGGCCGGGGGCACTGAAGCTTTCTTT. It encodes CASSETGAGGTEAFF.

The chain joins TRBV10-3 to TRBJ1-6; D remains unclear. Per germline, CDR1 ENHRY and CDR2 SYGVKD. V lost 4 bases to trimming and J lost 7 bases, with 5 bases between them. This CDR3 region has 12 residues. The CDR3 sequence: CAISAGNSPLHF. The CDR3 DNA follows: TGTGCCATCAGTGCTGGGAATTCACCCCTCCACTTT.

The chain carries TRBV28 and TRBJ1-2; TRBD1 matches at 9 bases. V lost 6 bases, J lost 4 bases, and 12 bases stayed unmatched. CDR1 is MDHEN, CDR2 SYDVKM, per germline. The CDR3 is 16 amino acids. The CDR3 nucleotides are TGTGCCAGCAGAAAGACCGGGACAGGGTCCGCCTATGGCTACACCTTC. Amino acids: CASRKTGTGSAYGYTF.

The chain joins TRBV12-3 or TRBV12-4 to TRBJ2-3; D is perhaps TRBD2 (5 bases). Trimming shortened V by 5 bases and J by 2 bases, and 8 bases separated the two germline ends. The CDR3 loop spans 13 amino acids. CDR3 sequence reads: CASSTGITDTQYF. CDR3 DNA sequence: TGTGCCAGCAGTACCGGGATCACAGATACGCAGTATTTT.

This chain joins TRBV7-3 and TRBJ2-2; no definite D call. This CDR3 is 15 amino acids long. Per germline, CDR1 SGHTA and CDR2 FQGTGA. V was shortened by 0 bases and J by 2 bases, with 7 bases between the two germline ends. CDR3 sequence (DNA): TGTGCCAGCAGCTTAACGTCCTCAAACACCGGGGAGCTGTTTTTT. Residues: CASSLTSSNTGELFF.

V usage is TRBV4-1 and J usage is TRBJ2-2; a possible D gene is TRBD2 (6 bases). V was shortened by 4 bases and J by 3 bases, with 12 bases between the two germline ends. Germline values: CDR1 MGHRA, CDR2 YSYEKL. The CDR3 sequence is 15 residues long. CDR3 in DNA: TGCGCCAGCAGCCGAGGGACTGGCGACACCGGGGAGCTGTTTTTT. This gives the protein CASSRGTGDTGELFF.

In its sample, this clone was seen once. The J gene is TRBJ1-3, the V gene TRBV7-9; D possibly corresponds to TRBD1 (6 bases). The CDR3 totals 17 residues. V lost 1 base to trimming and J lost 3 bases, with 16 bases between them. Germline CDR1 reads SEHNR; CDR2 reads FQNEAQ (reference sequence). The CDR3 DNA follows: TGTGCCAGCAGCTTAGGTTACGGGGGGCTTATTGGAAACACCATATATTTT. Translated, it gives CASSLGYGGLIGNTIYF.

V and J are TRBV19 and TRBJ1-2; 7 positions agree with TRBD1. Germline V gives CDR1 LNHDA, CDR2 SQIVND (reference sequence). This CDR3 is built from 14 residues. Losses at the gene ends were 4 bases for V and 5 bases for J; bases not matched to a gene: 7. Here the CDR3 DNA reads TGTGCCAGTAGTACTAGGACAGGCTTTTATGGCTACACCTTC. Translated: CASSTRTGFYGYTF. The variable domain in full, completed from reference TRBV19 and TRBJ1-2, reads DGGITQSPKYLFRKEGQNVTLSCEQNLNHDAMYWYRQDPGQGLRLIYYSQIVNDFQKGDIAEGYSVSREKKESFPLTVTSAQKNPTAFYLCASSTRTGFYGYTFGSGTRLTVV.